One TCR beta chain is described in this entry. This entry belongs to a study of blood T cell repertoires in COVID-19. In the authors' workflow: The assay estimated nucleated cells by amplifying reference gene primers. Clones were sequenced by immunoSEQ multiplex PCR, and TCRdb holds only the in-frame ones, with some missing. That table supplies the V and J calls and clone size; D and trimming were determined from the DNA. The data contain 30,000 to 35,000 clones, almost 85% of them singletons. Germline values: CDR1 MGHDK, CDR2 SYGVNS. V dropped 4 bases and J dropped 3 bases, with 4 bases sitting between them. CDR3 length: 11 amino acids.

This rearrangement joins TRBV25-1 to TRBJ2-7; no clear D gene. The sequence derives from an elderly man with active or convalescent COVID-19. Sequencing was done on a sample of peripheral blood. CDR3 sequence: CASSGLYEQYF. CDR3 nucleotide sequence: TGTGCCAGCAGTGGGCTCTACGAGCAGTACTTC.